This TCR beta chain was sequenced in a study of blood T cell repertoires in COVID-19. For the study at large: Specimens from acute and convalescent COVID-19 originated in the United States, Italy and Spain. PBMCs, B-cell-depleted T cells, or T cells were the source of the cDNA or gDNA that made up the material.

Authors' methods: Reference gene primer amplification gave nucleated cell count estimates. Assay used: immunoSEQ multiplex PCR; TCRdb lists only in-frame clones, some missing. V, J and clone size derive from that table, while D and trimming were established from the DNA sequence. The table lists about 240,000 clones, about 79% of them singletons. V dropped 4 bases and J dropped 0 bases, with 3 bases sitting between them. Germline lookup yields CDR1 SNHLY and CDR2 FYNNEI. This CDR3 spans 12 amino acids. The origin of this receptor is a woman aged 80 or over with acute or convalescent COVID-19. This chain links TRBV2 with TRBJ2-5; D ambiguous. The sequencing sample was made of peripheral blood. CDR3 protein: CASSVNQETQYF. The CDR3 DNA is TGTGCCAGCAGTGTCAACCAAGAGACCCAGTACTTC.